This paragraph covers one T cell receptor beta chain sequence. This entry belongs to a study of blood T cell repertoires in COVID-19. Study in general: PBMCs, B-cell-depleted T cells, or T cells were the source of the cDNA or gDNA that made up the material.

The CDR3 is 13 amino acids. The germline V gene encodes CDR1 SGHNT and CDR2 YENEEA. The ends were cut back, 2 bases at V and 8 bases at J, with 10 bases in the middle. Method: immunoSEQ multiplex PCR; TCRdb's copy keeps in-frame clones and lacks some. There are about 55,000 clones in the sample; around 86% occur only once, and just under 25% lies in the top ten. The rearrangement joins TRBV11-3 to TRBJ2-1, with D possibly being TRBD2 (5 bases). The receptor's source is a woman of 80 years or more with acute or convalescent COVID-19. Sequenced sample: peripheral blood. CDR3 protein: CASSLTTTHEQFF. CDR3 nucleotide sequence: TGTGCCAGCAGCTTAACGACTACCCATGAGCAGTTCTTC.